The 8 T cell receptor beta chains below all came from one sample that was sequenced in a study of spatial heterogeneity in lung cancer. Whole-study findings and limits: Mutation tallies in tumors tracked expanded intratumoral alpha and beta TCR counts.

Which antigens these TCRs recognize remains unknown. TCRdb recomputed calls from the 5' RACE reads with MiXCR, one row per CDR3 protein. The sample has fewer than 2,000 distinct CDR3 sequences, approximately 8.9% seen once. Time point defined: sample taken at primary tumor resection. The input for sequencing was lung tumor tissue, taken at surgery. These receptors all come from a female donor with early-stage non-small cell lung cancer.

As for this clonotype: This clone may be a read error of a much larger clone one base away. This chain joins TRBV11-1 and TRBJ2-5, with 11 bases fitting TRBD2. The CDR3 length is 15 residues. Per germline, CDR1 SGHAT and CDR2 FQDESV (reference sequence). The CDR3 sequence is CANSLAGGAAETQYF. The CDR3 region has the DNA TGTGCCAACAGCTTAGCGGGGGGGGCAGCAGAGACCCAGTACTTC.

In its sample, this clonotype ranks as medium-sized. The chain uses TRBV7-9 and TRBJ2-3; 9 bases map to TRBD2. Trimming removed 5 bases from V and 3 bases from J; junction bases left unmatched: 3. Germline values: CDR1 SEHNR, CDR2 FQNEAQ (reference sequence). The CDR3 has 14 residues. CDR3 DNA: TGTGCCAGCAGCCTTAGCGGGGGTACAGATACGCAGTATTTT. Amino acids: CASSLSGGTDTQYF.

This clonotype counts as large. The chain uses TRBV6-4 and TRBJ2-2, with D perhaps TRBD1 (5 bases). CDR1 and CDR2 from the germline V gene are MRHNA and SNTAGT. The CDR3 runs to 15 residues. V dropped 7 bases and J dropped 7 bases, with 19 bases sitting between them. The CDR3: CASKPQGVPGGELFF. In DNA form, the CDR3 reads TGTGCCAGCAAGCCACAAGGGGTACCCGGCGGGGAGCTGTTTTTT.

This clonotype is termed medium-sized. The chain couples TRBV6-6 to TRBJ2-1; 11 nucleotides line up with TRBD2. J lost 0 bases, V lost 2 bases, and 6 bases had no gene match. Per the germline V gene, CDR1 is MNHNY and CDR2 is SVGAGI (reference sequence). This CDR3 has 18 residues. The CDR3 is CASSYGPSGGSSYNEQFF. The CDR3 DNA reads TGTGCCAGCAGTTACGGACCTAGCGGGGGGAGCTCCTACAATGAGCAGTTCTTC.

Judged by abundance, this clonotype is medium-sized. The chain carries TRBV5-1 and TRBJ1-4; no clear D. Trimming left V 6 bases short and J 8 bases short, with 17 bases between. The CDR3 sequence is 14 residues long. The germline V gene has CDR1 SGHRS and CDR2 YFSETQ. This chain's CDR3 is CASKETSRPEKLFF. The CDR3 bases are TGCGCCAGCAAAGAGACCTCCCGGCCCGAAAAACTGTTTTTT.

This clonotype counts as medium-sized (0.01 to 0.1%). This chain uses TRBV7-8 with TRBJ2-1; unclear D gene. Germline V CDR1 and CDR2: SGHVS, FQNEAQ. CDR3 size: 15 residues. Trimming removed 5 bases from V and 7 bases from J, with 18 bases in between. The chain's CDR3 is CASSPTGRGWNEQFF. The CDR3 nucleotides are TGTGCCAGCAGCCCGACGGGTCGAGGATGGAATGAGCAGTTCTTC. Variable domain in full (rest from reference TRBV7-8 and TRBJ2-1): GAGVSQSPRYKVAKRGQDVALRCDPISGHVSLFWYQQALGQGPEFLTYFQNEAQLDKSGLPSDRFFAERPEGSVSTLKIQRTQQEDSAVYLCASSPTGRGWNEQFFGPGTRLTVL.

The genes are TRBV28 and TRBJ2-1, with no clear D. V dropped 2 bases and J dropped 5 bases, with 10 bases sitting between them. The V gene's germline CDR1 is MDHEN and CDR2 SYDVKM. The CDR3 contains 14 residues. As DNA, the CDR3 is TGTGCCAGCAGTTTACGAAACTGGAACAATGAGCAGTTCTTC. As protein: CASSLRNWNNEQFF.

This clonotype has only a few counts. The CDR3 ends on some other residue instead of the conserved phenylalanine or tryptophan, so this is likely a read error. No DNA is shown, since the ends of the CDR3 on it are uncertain; the CDR3 is the one TCRdb lists. Here the CDR3 reads CSVEGGTGFQS. This rearrangement joins TRBV29-1 to TRBJ2-1; the table gives TRBD1 as D, unverified against the DNA. Germline V gives CDR1 SQVTM, CDR2 ANQGSEA. Termini included, the CDR3 measures 11 amino acids.